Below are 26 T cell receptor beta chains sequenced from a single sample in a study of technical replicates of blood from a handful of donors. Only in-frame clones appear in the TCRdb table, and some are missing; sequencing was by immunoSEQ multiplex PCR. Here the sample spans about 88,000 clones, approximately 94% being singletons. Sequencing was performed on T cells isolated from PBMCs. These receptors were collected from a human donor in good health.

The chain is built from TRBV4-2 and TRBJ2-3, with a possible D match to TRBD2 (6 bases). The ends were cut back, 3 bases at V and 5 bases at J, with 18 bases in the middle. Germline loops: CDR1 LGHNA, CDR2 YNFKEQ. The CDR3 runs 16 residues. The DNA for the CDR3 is TGTGCCAGCAGCCATTATGGACTACTAGCACAAGATACGCAGTATTTT. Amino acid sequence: CASSHYGLLAQDTQYF.

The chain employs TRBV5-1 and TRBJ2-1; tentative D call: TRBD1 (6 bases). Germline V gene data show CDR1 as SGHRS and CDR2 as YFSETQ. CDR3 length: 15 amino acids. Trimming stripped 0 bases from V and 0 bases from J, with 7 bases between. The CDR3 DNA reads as TGCGCCAGCAGCTTGGAGGACAGCTCCTACAATGAGCAGTTCTTC. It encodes CASSLEDSSYNEQFF.

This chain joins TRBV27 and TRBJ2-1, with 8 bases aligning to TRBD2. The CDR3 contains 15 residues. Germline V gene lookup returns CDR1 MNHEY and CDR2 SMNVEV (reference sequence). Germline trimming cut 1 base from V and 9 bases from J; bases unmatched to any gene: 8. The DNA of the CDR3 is TGTGCCAGCAGTTTATACGGGAGGGCCGCTCCTGAGCAGTTCTTC. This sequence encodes CASSLYGRAAPEQFF.

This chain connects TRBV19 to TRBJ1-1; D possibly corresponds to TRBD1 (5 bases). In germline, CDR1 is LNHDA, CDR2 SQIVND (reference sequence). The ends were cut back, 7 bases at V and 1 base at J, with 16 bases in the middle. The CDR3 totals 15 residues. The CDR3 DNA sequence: TGTGCCAGTATCACCGGGGGGTGGGGGAACACTGAAGCTTTCTTT. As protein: CASITGGWGNTEAFF.

The CDR3 region has the DNA TGCGCCAGCAGTGAGACCCCTAGTCGGGAGGGCCTCAGGGAGCAGTTCTTC. Residues: CASSETPSREGLREQFF. The rearrangement joins TRBV10-1 to TRBJ2-1; 8 bases map to TRBD2. With 2 bases clipped from V and 10 bases from J, the junction kept 16 bases outside the gene matches. Germline V CDR1 and CDR2: WNHNN, SYGVQD (reference sequence). The CDR3 consists of 17 residues.

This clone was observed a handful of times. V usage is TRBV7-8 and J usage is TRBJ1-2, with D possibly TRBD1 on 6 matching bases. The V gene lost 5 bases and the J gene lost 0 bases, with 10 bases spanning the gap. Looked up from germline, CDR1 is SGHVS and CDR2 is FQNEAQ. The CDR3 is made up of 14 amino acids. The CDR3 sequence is CASSPTGSNYGYTF. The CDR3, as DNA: TGTGCCAGCAGCCCGACAGGCTCTAACTATGGCTACACCTTC.

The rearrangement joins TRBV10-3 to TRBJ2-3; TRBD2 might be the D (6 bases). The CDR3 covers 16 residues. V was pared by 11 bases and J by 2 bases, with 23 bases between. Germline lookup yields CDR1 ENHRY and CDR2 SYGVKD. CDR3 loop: CASHAGTSRATDTQYF. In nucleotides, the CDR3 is TGTGCCTCACACGCCGGGACTTCCCGTGCCACAGATACGCAGTATTTT.

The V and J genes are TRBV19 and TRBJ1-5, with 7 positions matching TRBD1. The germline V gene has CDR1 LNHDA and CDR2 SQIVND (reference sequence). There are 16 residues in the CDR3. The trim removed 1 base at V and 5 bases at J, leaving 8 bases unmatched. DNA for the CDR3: TGTGCCAGTAGTATAGCCACGACAGGGCGCGATCAGCCCCAGCATTTT. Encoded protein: CASSIATTGRDQPQHF.

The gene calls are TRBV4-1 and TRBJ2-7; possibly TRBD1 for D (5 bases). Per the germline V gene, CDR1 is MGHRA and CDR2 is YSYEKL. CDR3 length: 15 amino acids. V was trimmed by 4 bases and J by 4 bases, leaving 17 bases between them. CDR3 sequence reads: CASSPRQPALYEQYF. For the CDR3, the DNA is TGCGCCAGCAGCCCTCGACAGCCCGCGCTATACGAGCAGTACTTC.

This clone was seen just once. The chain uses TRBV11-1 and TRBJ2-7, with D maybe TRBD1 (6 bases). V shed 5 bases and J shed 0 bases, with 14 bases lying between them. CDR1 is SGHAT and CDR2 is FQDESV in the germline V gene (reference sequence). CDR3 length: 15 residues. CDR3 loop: CASSAEQGDSYEQYF. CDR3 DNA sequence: TGTGCCAGCAGCGCCGAACAGGGCGACTCCTACGAGCAGTACTTC. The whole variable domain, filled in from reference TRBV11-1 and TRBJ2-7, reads EAEVAQSPRYKITEKSQAVAFWCDPISGHATLYWYRQILGQGPELLVQFQDESVVDDSQLPKDRFSAERLKGVDSTLKIQPAELGDSAMYLCASSAEQGDSYEQYFGPGTRLTVT.

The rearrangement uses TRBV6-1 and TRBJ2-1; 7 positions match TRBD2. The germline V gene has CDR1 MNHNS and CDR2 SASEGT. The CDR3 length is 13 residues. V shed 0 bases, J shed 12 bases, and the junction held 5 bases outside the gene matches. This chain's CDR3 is CASSEAGGFGQFF. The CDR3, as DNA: TGTGCCAGCAGTGAAGCGGGGGGGTTTGGGCAGTTCTTC.

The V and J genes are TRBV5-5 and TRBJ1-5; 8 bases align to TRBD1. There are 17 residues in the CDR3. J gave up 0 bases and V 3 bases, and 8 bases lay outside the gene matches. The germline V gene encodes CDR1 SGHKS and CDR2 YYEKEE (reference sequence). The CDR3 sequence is CASSSLWTGNSNQPQHF. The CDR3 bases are TGTGCCAGCAGCTCCCTCTGGACAGGGAATAGCAATCAGCCCCAGCATTTT.

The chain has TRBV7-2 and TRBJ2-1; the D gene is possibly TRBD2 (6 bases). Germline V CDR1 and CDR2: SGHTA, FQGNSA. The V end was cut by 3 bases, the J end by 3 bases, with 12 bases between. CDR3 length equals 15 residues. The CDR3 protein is CASSFGTGVYNEQFF. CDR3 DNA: TGTGCCAGCAGCTTTGGGACGGGAGTCTACAATGAGCAGTTCTTC.

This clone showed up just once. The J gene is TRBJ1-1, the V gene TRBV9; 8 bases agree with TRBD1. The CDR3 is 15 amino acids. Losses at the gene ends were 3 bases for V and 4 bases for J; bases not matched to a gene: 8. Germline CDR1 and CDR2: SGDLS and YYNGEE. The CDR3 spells CASSARTGQGTEAFF. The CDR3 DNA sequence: TGTGCCAGCAGCGCCCGGACAGGACAGGGCACTGAAGCTTTCTTT.

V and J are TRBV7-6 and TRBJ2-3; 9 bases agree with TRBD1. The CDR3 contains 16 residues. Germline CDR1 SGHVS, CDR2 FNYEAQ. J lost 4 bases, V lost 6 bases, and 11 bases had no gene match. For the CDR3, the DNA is TGTGCCAGCAGTTCCACCGGGACAGGGCTCCCAGATACGCAGTATTTT. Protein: CASSSTGTGLPDTQYF.

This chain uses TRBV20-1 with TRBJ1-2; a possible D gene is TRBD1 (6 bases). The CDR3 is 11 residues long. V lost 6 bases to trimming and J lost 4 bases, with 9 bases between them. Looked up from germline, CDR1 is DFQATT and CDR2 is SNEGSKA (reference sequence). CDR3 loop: CSASTGYGYTF. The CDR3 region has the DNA TGCAGTGCGTCGACAGGCTATGGCTACACCTTC.

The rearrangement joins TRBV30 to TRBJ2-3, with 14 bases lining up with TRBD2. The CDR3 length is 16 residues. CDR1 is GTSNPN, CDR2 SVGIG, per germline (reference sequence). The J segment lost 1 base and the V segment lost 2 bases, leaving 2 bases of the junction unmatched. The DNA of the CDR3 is TGTGCCTGGAGTCCGGGACTAGCGGGAGGCACAGATACGCAGTATTTT. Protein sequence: CAWSPGLAGGTDTQYF.

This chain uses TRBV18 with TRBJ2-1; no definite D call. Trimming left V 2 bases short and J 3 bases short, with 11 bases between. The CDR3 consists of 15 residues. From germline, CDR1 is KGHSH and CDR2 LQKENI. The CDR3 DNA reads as TGTGCCAGCTCACCAACAGAACTTTTCTACAATGAGCAGTTCTTC. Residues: CASSPTELFYNEQFF.

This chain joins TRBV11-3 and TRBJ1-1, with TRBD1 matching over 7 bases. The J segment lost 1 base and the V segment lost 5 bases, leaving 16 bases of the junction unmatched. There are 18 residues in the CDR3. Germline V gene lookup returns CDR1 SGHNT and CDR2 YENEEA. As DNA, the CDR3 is TGTGCCAGCAGCGGTTACAGGGGTTTTCCCTTAGGGAACACTGAAGCTTTCTTT. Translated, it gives CASSGYRGFPLGNTEAFF.

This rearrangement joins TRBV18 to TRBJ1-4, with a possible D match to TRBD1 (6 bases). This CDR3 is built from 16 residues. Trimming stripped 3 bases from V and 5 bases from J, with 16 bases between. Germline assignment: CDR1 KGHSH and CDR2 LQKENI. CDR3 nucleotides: TGTGCCAGCTCACCTCGGCTGGGGACAAGAAATGAAAAACTGTTTTTT. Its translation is CASSPRLGTRNEKLFF.

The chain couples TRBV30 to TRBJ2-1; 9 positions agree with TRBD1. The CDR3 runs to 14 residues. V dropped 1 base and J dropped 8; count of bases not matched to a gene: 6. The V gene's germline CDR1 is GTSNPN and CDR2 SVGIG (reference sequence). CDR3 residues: CAWSGGTGIDEQFF. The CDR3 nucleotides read TGTGCCTGGAGTGGCGGGACAGGGATCGATGAGCAGTTCTTC.

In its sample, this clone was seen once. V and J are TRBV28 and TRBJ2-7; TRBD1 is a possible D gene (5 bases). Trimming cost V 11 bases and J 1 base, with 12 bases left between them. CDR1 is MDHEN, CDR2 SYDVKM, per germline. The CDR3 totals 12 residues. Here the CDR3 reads CAGSGQSYEQYF. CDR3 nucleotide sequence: TGTGCCGGGTCAGGGCAATCCTACGAGCAGTACTTC.

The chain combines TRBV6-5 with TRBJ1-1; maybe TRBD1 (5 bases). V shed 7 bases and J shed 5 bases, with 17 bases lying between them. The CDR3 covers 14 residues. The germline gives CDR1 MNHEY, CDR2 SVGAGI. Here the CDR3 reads CASIHVRGTTEAFF. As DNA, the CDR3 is TGTGCCAGCATACACGTTCGGGGGACGACTGAAGCTTTCTTT.

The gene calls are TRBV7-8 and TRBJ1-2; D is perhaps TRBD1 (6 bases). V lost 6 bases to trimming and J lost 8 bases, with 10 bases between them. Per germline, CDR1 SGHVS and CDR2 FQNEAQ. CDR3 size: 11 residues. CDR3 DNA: TGTGCCAGCAGACAGGGAAAAGGCTACACCTTC. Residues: CASRQGKGYTF. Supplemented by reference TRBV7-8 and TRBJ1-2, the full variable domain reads GAGVSQSPRYKVAKRGQDVALRCDPISGHVSLFWYQQALGQGPEFLTYFQNEAQLDKSGLPSDRFFAERPEGSVSTLKIQRTQQEDSAVYLCASRQGKGYTFGSGTRLTVV.

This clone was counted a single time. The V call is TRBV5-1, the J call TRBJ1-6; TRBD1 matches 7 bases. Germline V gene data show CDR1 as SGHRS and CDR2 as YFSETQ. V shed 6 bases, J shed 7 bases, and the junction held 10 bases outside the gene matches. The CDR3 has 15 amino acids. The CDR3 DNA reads TGCGCCAGCAAGACGGACAGGCTCCTGAATTCACCCCTCCACTTT. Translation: CASKTDRLLNSPLHF.

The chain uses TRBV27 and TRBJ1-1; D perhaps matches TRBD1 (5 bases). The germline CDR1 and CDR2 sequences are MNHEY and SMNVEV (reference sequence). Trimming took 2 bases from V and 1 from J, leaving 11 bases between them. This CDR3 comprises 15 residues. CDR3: CASSLQGGANTEAFF. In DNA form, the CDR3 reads TGTGCCAGCAGTTTACAGGGTGGGGCGAACACTGAAGCTTTCTTT.